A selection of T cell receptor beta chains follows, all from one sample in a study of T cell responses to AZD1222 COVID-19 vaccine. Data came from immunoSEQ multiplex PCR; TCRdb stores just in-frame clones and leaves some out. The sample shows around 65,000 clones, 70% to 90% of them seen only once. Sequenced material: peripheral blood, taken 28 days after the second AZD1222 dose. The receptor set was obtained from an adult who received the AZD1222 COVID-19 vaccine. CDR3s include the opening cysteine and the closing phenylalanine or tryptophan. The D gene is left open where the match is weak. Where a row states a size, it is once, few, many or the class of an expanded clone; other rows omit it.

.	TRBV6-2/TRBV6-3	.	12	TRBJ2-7	TGTGCCAGCAGTTACTCCCCCTACGAGCAGTACTTC	CASSYSPYEQYF
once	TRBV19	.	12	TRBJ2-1	TGTGCCAGTAGTACACCTTACAATGAGCAGTTCTTC	CASSTPYNEQFF
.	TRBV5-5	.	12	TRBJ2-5	TGTGCCAGCAGCTCTATCGTGGAGACCCAGTACTTC	CASSSIVETQYF
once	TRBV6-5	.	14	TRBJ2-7	TGTGCCAGCACGCCAAACAGGTCTTCCTACGAGCAGTACTTC	CASTPNRSSYEQYF
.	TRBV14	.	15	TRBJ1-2	TGTGCCAGCAGCCAAGATTGGCAGGGTATCTATGGCTACACCTTC	CASSQDWQGIYGYTF
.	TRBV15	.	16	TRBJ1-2	TGTGCCACCAGCAGGTCCTTCATACCCCCGGTCTATGGCTACACCTTC	CATSRSFIPPVYGYTF
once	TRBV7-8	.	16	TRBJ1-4	TGTGCCAGCAGCTTAGAATCCACTACGACTAATGAAAAACTGTTTTTT	CASSLESTTTNEKLFF
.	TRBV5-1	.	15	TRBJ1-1	TGCGCCAGCAGCCAGGTGGCCAGTCAGAACACTGAAGCTTTCTTT	CASSQVASQNTEAFF
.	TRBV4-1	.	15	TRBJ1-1	TGCGCCAGCAGCCTCGTGACTGGGAGGTATACTGAAGCTTTCTTT	CASSLVTGRYTEAFF
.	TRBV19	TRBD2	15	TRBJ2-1	TGTGCCAGTAGTCGAAGGGGCGGGGGAGACAATGAGCAGTTCTTC	CASSRRGGGDNEQFF
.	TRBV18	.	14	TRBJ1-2	TGTGCCAGCTCACCACCGACTCCCCTTCGGGGCTACACCTTC	CASSPPTPLRGYTF
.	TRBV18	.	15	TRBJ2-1	TGTGCCAGCTCAATGGGACCGAGCGCCTACAATGAGCAGTTCTTC	CASSMGPSAYNEQFF
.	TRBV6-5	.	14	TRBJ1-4	TGTGCCAGCAGTTACGGAGGGTTCGATGAAAAACTGTTTTTT	CASSYGGFDEKLFF
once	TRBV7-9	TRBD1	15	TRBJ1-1	TGTGCCAGCAGTTTCACAGGGGGCAGTAACACTGAAGCTTTCTTT	CASSFTGGSNTEAFF
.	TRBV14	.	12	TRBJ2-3	TGTGCCAGCAGCCCTCAGGGGGGTACGCAGTATTTT	CASSPQGGTQYF
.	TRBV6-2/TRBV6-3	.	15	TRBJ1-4	TGTGCCAGCAGTTACTCAAGAGGTCCTAATGAAAAACTGTTTTTT	CASSYSRGPNEKLFF
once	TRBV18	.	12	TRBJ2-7	TGTGCCAGCTCACCCATGCTTGGTGAGCAGTACTTC	CASSPMLGEQYF
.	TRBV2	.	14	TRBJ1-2	TGTGCCAGCAGTGAGGACAATAAAAACTATGGCTACACCTTC	CASSEDNKNYGYTF
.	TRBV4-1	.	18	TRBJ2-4	TGCGCCAGCAGCCAAGATCCGCCAGCGGTAATAGCCAAAAACATTCAGTACTTC	CASSQDPPAVIAKNIQYF
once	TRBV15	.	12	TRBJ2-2	TGTGCCACCAGCCTCTATACCGGGGAGCTGTTTTTT	CATSLYTGELFF
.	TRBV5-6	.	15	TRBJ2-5	TGTGCCAGCAGTCAAAAGGTGGTCAGGGTGGAGACCCAGTACTTC	CASSQKVVRVETQYF
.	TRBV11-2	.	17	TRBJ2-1	TGTGCCAGCAGCTTAGATCGGTACGGGGGTCGGAACAATGAGCAGTTCTTC	CASSLDRYGGRNNEQFF
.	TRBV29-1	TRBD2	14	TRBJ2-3	TGCAGCGTTGTTGGTAGCGGGGGAGCAGATACGCAGTATTTT	CSVVGSGGADTQYF
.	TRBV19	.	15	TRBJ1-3	TGTGCCAGTAAAAGAGGGTCCTCAGGGGGAAACACCATATATTTT	CASKRGSSGGNTIYF
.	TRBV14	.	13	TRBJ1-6	TGTGCCAGCAGCCAAGGGAAGAATTCACCCCTCCACTTT	CASSQGKNSPLHF
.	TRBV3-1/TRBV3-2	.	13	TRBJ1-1	TGTGCCAGCAGCGGGAGTGGCAACACTGAAGCTTTCTTT	CASSGSGNTEAFF
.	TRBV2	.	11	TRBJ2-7	TGTGCCAGCAGTGTTCGGACACGAGAGTACTTC	CASSVRTREYF
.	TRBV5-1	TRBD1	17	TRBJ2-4	TGCGCCAGCAGCCACTCGGACAGGGGGTTAGCCAAAAACATTCAGTACTTC	CASSHSDRGLAKNIQYF
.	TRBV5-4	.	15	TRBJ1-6	TGTGCCAGCAGCTTGGGTGGGAGTGATAATTCACCCCTCCACTTT	CASSLGGSDNSPLHF
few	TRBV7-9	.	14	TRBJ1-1	TGTGCCAGCAGCCGGAGGGAGTTAAACACTGAAGCTTTCTTT	CASSRRELNTEAFF
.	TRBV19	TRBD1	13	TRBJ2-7	TGTGCCAGTAGTACAAGGACAGGATACGAGCAGTACTTC	CASSTRTGYEQYF
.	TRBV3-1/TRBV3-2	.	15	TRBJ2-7	TGTGCCAGCAGTTTTAGGGGGGGAGGAGTGGGCGAGCAGTACTTC	CASSFRGGGVGEQYF
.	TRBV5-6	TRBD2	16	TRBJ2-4	TGTGCCAGCAGCTCGGGGCCCCAGGGAGGGAAAAACATTCAGTACTTC	CASSSGPQGGKNIQYF
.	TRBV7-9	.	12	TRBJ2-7	TGTGCCAGCAGCTCAGGCGCCTACGAGCAGTACTTC	CASSSGAYEQYF
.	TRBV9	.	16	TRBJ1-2	TGTGCCAGCAGCCTAACCGCAACAGGCCCAGGGAATGGCTACACCTTC	CASSLTATGPGNGYTF
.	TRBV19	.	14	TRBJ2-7	TGTGCCAGTAGTATCCCGGGCCCCCACAGCGAGCAGTACTTC	CASSIPGPHSEQYF
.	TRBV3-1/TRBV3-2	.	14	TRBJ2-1	TGTGCCAGCAGCCCTCGGGACACTTCTGCTGAGCAGTTCTTC	CASSPRDTSAEQFF
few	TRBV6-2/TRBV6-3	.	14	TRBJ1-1	TGTGCCAGCAGTTACTCGGGATTTAACACTGAAGCTTTCTTT	CASSYSGFNTEAFF
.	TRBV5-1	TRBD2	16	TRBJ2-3	TGCGCCAGCAGCTTCAGACTAGCGGGGAACACAGATACGCAGTATTTT	CASSFRLAGNTDTQYF
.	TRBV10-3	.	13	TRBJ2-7	TGTGCCATCAGTGAGACGGCTACCTACGAGCAGTACTTC	CAISETATYEQYF
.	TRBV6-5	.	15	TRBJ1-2	TGTGCCAGCAGAAATCCGGGGGCAGATTGGGGTGGCTACACCTTC	CASRNPGADWGGYTF
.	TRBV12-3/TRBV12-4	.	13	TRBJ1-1	TGTGCCAGCAGTTACGGGTACCCCACTGAAGCTTTCTTT	CASSYGYPTEAFF
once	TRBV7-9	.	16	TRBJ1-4	TGTGCCAGCAGCCCTTCCGGTACAGACTTTAATGAAAAACTGTTTTTT	CASSPSGTDFNEKLFF
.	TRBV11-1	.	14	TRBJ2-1	TGTGCCAGCAGCCCCGAGGCGCGTTACAATGAGCAGTTCTTC	CASSPEARYNEQFF
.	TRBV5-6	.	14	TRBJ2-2	TGTGCCAGCAGCTTACCCAGCCCCGGGAGGGAGCTGTTTTTT	CASSLPSPGRELFF
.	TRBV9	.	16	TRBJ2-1	TGTGCCAGCAGCGTAGGAGGGGCTAGCTCCTACAATGAGCAGTTCTTC	CASSVGGASSYNEQFF
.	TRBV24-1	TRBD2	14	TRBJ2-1	TGTGCCACCAGTGATAGCGGGAGGCACAATGAGCAGTTCTTC	CATSDSGRHNEQFF
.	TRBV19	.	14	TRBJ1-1	TGTGCCAGTAGTGGGCTGGGGGGCGGCACTGAAGCTTTCTTT	CASSGLGGGTEAFF
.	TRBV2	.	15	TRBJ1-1	TGTGCCAGCAGTGAATTGGGCAGACTGAACACTGAAGCTTTCTTT	CASSELGRLNTEAFF
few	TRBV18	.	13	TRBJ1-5	TGTGCCAGCTCACCAGGGTCACAACAGCCCCAGCATTTT	CASSPGSQQPQHF